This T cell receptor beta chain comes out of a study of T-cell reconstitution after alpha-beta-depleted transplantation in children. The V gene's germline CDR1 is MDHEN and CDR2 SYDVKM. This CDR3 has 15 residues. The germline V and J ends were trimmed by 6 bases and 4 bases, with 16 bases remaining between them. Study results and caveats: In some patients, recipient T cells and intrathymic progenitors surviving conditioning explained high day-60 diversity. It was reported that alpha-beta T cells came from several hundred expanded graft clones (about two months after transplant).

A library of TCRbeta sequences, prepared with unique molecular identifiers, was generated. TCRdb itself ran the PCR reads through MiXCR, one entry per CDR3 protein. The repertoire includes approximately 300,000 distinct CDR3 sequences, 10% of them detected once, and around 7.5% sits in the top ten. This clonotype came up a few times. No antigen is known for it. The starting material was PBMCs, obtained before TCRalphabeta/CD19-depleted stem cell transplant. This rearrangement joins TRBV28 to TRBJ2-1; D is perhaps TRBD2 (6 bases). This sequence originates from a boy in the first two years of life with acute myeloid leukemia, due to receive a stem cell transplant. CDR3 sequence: CASSRTSWAYNEQFF. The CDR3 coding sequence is TGTGCCAGCAGCCGCACTAGCTGGGCATACAATGAGCAGTTCTTC.